Below, 25 T cell receptor beta chains from the same sample are listed, as sequenced in a study of T cells in Graves' hyperthyroidism and ophthalmopathy. The source material, RNA transcripts, was used to amplify TCR beta CDR3 regions. First-round RT-PCR of the TCR CDR3 relied on the HTBI primer set. TCRdb passed the multiplex PCR reads through MiXCR, listing each CDR3 protein once. Of around 300,000 distinct CDR3 sequences listed, about 13% were seen once; the top ten hold approximately 7.9%. The source material was blood. The receptors come from a woman aged 40-49 years with Graves' hyperthyroidism.

There are a few counts of this clonotype. This rearrangement joins TRBV7-9 to TRBJ2-1, with D tentatively TRBD2 (6 bases). The CDR3 runs to 15 residues. Deletions cut 8 bases from V and 7 bases from J, with 21 bases between. Germline values: CDR1 SEHNR, CDR2 FQNEAQ (reference sequence). Here the CDR3 DNA reads TGTGCCAGCGTCCCTGGGGCCCCCCGGGGGAATGAGCAGTTCTTC. This gives the protein CASVPGAPRGNEQFF.

This clonotype has a handful of counts. The J gene is TRBJ2-2, the V gene TRBV7-9; D gene unclear. From germline, CDR1 is SEHNR and CDR2 FQNEAQ (reference sequence). V was clipped by 3 bases and J by 1 base, with 9 bases between them. The CDR3 has 15 amino acids. This CDR3 is CASSLRGVNTGELFF. DNA of the CDR3: TGTGCCAGCAGCTTGCGCGGAGTGAACACCGGGGAGCTGTTTTTT.

This clonotype was found many times. The rearrangement uses TRBV28 and TRBJ2-7, with no clear D. Germline V gene lookup returns CDR1 MDHEN and CDR2 SYDVKM. Trimming took 5 bases from V and 5 from J, leaving 10 bases between them. This CDR3 has 12 residues. The CDR3 nucleotides are TGTGCCAGCAGTGCACTTATTGACGAGCAGTACTTC. It codes for CASSALIDEQYF.

This clonotype was observed at least ten times. The J gene is TRBJ2-3, the V gene TRBV6-1; D may be TRBD1 (6 bases). CDR1 MNHNS and CDR2 SASEGT come from the germline V gene. CDR3 length equals 15 residues. Trimming cost V 6 bases and J 0 bases, with 13 bases left between them. The CDR3 loop is CASRTGTRSTDTQYF. CDR3 nucleotides: TGTGCCAGCAGAACCGGGACACGGAGCACAGATACGCAGTATTTT.

The chain carries TRBV7-8 and TRBJ2-1; TRBD2 is a possible D gene (5 bases). Trimming took 2 bases from V and 4 from J, leaving 18 bases between them. This CDR3 is built from 17 residues. The germline V gene has CDR1 SGHVS and CDR2 FQNEAQ. The CDR3 loop is CASSLLPISGLYNEQFF. CDR3 DNA sequence: TGTGCCAGCAGCTTACTCCCCATCAGCGGCCTATACAATGAGCAGTTCTTC.

This chain links TRBV19 with TRBJ1-6, with no clear D. CDR1 is LNHDA and CDR2 is SQIVND in the germline V gene (reference sequence). This CDR3 has 12 amino acids. V shed 5 bases and J shed 5 bases, with 4 bases lying between them. This chain's CDR3 is CASSVNNSPLHF. The CDR3 DNA is TGTGCCAGTAGTGTCAATAATTCACCCCTCCACTTT.

Concerning this clonotype itself: A much larger clone lies one base from this, so it may be a read error. This rearrangement joins TRBV29-1 to TRBJ2-3; TRBD1 matches 9 bases. Per germline, CDR1 SQVTM and CDR2 ANQGSEA. The CDR3 is 14 residues long. The CDR3 DNA is TGCACCGTTGGGGGGACAGGGACCGCAGGTACGCAGTATTTT. This codes for CTVGGTGTAGTQYF.

This clonotype occurred a few times. CDR3 nucleotide sequence: TGCGCCAGCAGCTTGGGACCGGGACAGGGTTACACTGAAGCTTTCTTT. It is translated as CASSLGPGQGYTEAFF. This chain connects TRBV5-1 to TRBJ1-1; 9 positions agree with TRBD1. The CDR3 has 16 amino acids. V was pared by 0 bases and J by 3 bases, with 6 bases of the junction left unmatched. The germline gives CDR1 SGHRS, CDR2 YFSETQ.

The genes are TRBV6-1 and TRBJ2-3; 13 nucleotides agree with TRBD2. V lost 1 base to trimming and J lost 1 base; unmatched junction nucleotides: 5. Germline V gives CDR1 MNHNS, CDR2 SASEGT. CDR3 size: 18 residues. The CDR3 DNA follows: TGTGCCAGCAGTGAAGAACTAGCGGGAGGGCCGGGCACAGATACGCAGTATTTT. Residues: CASSEELAGGPGTDTQYF.

This clonotype was found many times. V usage is TRBV7-9 and J usage is TRBJ2-5; TRBD2 matches at 12 bases. CDR1 and CDR2 (germline): SEHNR, FQNEAQ (reference sequence). CDR3 length: 16 residues. With 5 bases clipped from V and 4 bases from J, the junction kept 8 bases outside the gene matches. The CDR3 DNA follows: TGTGCCAGCAGCCGCCCCTTACTAGCGGGAGGAGAGACCCAGTACTTC. Translating gives CASSRPLLAGGETQYF.

This clonotype was recorded at least ten times. This sequence joins TRBV2 and TRBJ2-1, with 8 bases matching TRBD1. The length of the CDR3 is 14 residues. In germline, CDR1 is SNHLY, CDR2 FYNNEI. V was pared by 5 bases and J by 9 bases, with 9 bases of the junction left unmatched. The CDR3 coding sequence is TGTGCCAGCAGTTTTTTGGGACAGGAATTTGAGCAGTTCTTC. Protein sequence: CASSFLGQEFEQFF.

This clonotype was counted ten times or more. The J gene is TRBJ2-3, the V gene TRBV9; 7 bases match TRBD2. J gave up 5 bases and V 2 bases, and 14 bases lay outside the gene matches. This CDR3 is built from 17 residues. Germline-derived CDR1 and CDR2 are SGDLS and YYNGEE. CDR3 region: CASSVQGGAGEGDTQYF. The CDR3 region has the DNA TGTGCCAGCAGCGTTCAAGGCGGGGCGGGAGAGGGAGATACGCAGTATTTT.

This chain uses TRBV7-2 with TRBJ2-1; a possible D gene is TRBD2 (5 bases). Germline lookup yields CDR1 SGHTA and CDR2 FQGNSA. This CDR3 is built from 14 residues. V was pared by 1 base and J by 12 bases, with 16 bases between. CDR3 sequence (DNA): TGTGCCAGCAGCTTAGAGCGTGAGGGCAGAACGCAGTTCTTC. It translates to CASSLEREGRTQFF.

This clonotype turned up a few times. V and J are TRBV6-5 and TRBJ2-1; D is undetermined. The V gene lost 0 bases and the J gene lost 6 bases, with 6 bases spanning the gap. CDR3 size: 13 residues. Per germline, CDR1 MNHEY and CDR2 SVGAGI. CDR3 protein: CASSYSAANEQFF. CDR3 nucleotides: TGTGCCAGCAGTTACTCGGCTGCCAATGAGCAGTTCTTC.

This clonotype was counted a few times. This rearrangement joins TRBV14 to TRBJ2-7; D remains unclear. CDR1 and CDR2 from the germline V gene are SGHDN and FVKESK. The germline V and J ends were trimmed by 4 bases and 9 bases, with 19 bases remaining between them. The CDR3 totals 14 residues. The CDR3 protein is CASSRMGFNGGQYF. The DNA of the CDR3 is TGTGCCAGCAGCCGCATGGGATTCAACGGCGGGCAGTACTTC. Full variable domain (rest looked up from reference TRBV14 and TRBJ2-7): EAGVTQFPSHSVIEKGQTVTLRCDPISGHDNLYWYRRVMGKEIKFLLHFVKESKQDESGMPNNRFLAERTGGTYSTLKVQPAELEDSGVYFCASSRMGFNGGQYFGPGTRLTVT.

This clonotype was found many times. The CDR3 protein is CASSLGRGSYEQYF. DNA of the CDR3: TGTGCCAGCAGCTTGGGTAGGGGGTCCTACGAGCAGTACTTC. The J gene is TRBJ2-7, the V gene TRBV7-9, with D tentatively TRBD1 (6 bases). Trimming pared 3 bases from V and 1 base from J, leaving 10 bases between. Germline V CDR1 and CDR2: SEHNR, FQNEAQ (reference sequence). The CDR3 spans 14 residues.

This clonotype has a count of ten or more. V is TRBV2 and J is TRBJ1-5; 7 bases align to TRBD1. CDR1 SNHLY and CDR2 FYNNEI come from the germline V gene. There are 14 residues in the CDR3. J lost 7 bases, V lost 7 bases, and 10 bases had no gene match. The CDR3: CASKTGAGGQPQHF. CDR3 in DNA: TGTGCCAGCAAAACAGGGGCAGGAGGGCAGCCCCAGCATTTT.

This clonotype has ten or more counts. The chain is built from TRBV10-3 and TRBJ1-4, with 11 nucleotides matching TRBD1. The V and J ends lost 3 bases and 6 bases, in that order; junction bases with no gene match: 3. Germline CDR1 and CDR2: ENHRY and SYGVKD. This CDR3 comprises 15 residues. The DNA for the CDR3 is TGTGCCATCAGTGAAGGACAGGGGGCGGATGAAAAACTGTTTTTT. As protein: CAISEGQGADEKLFF.

Ten or more counts support this clonotype. The chain employs TRBV2 and TRBJ2-4; TRBD2 matches at 9 bases. V shed 6 bases and J 5 bases; nucleotides not matched to a gene: 5. Germline assignment: CDR1 SNHLY and CDR2 FYNNEI. CDR3 length equals 14 residues. The CDR3 is CASSLAGVQNIQYF. In DNA form, the CDR3 reads TGTGCCAGCAGCTTAGCGGGAGTCCAAAACATTCAGTACTTC. Together with reference TRBV2 and TRBJ2-4, the CDR3 gives the full variable domain: EPEVTQTPSHQVTQMGQEVILRCVPISNHLYFYWYRQILGQKVEFLVSFYNNEISEKSEIFDDQFSVERPDGSNFTLKIRSTKLEDSAMYFCASSLAGVQNIQYFGAGTRLSVL.

This clonotype turned up a few times. This chain connects TRBV30 to TRBJ2-7, with a tentative D call TRBD2 (7 bases). Trimming pared 0 bases from V and 4 bases from J, leaving 10 bases between. The CDR3 has 13 residues. The germline CDR1 and CDR2 sequences are GTSNPN and SVGIG (reference sequence). Written as DNA, the CDR3 is TGTGCCTGGAGTGTAGGGGGGGCTTACGAGCAGTACTTC. It is translated as CAWSVGGAYEQYF.

This clonotype was seen repeatedly, ten times or more. The rearrangement uses TRBV12-3 or TRBV12-4 and TRBJ2-2; 9 bases match TRBD2. V shed 5 bases, J shed 2 bases, and the junction held 3 bases outside the gene matches. This CDR3 contains 15 residues. The CDR3 protein is CASSTGTSNTGELFF. As DNA, the CDR3 is TGTGCCAGCAGTACCGGGACTAGCAACACCGGGGAGCTGTTTTTT.

This sequence joins TRBV5-1 and TRBJ2-1, with 9 bases matching TRBD1. Germline CDR1 reads SGHRS; CDR2 reads YFSETQ. J was trimmed by 8 bases and V by 7 bases; bases with no gene match: 10. The length of the CDR3 is 14 residues. Here the CDR3 DNA reads TGCGCCAGCTCGGGACAGGGCTCCCTCGATGAGCAGTTCTTC. Translated, it gives CASSGQGSLDEQFF.

This clonotype was seen at least ten times. The chain links TRBV28 to TRBJ1-1; D is unclear. Trimming removed 4 bases at V and 4 bases at J, with 13 bases between. Germline lookup yields CDR1 MDHEN and CDR2 SYDVKM. CDR3 length equals 14 residues. The CDR3: CASSSFIGSTEAFF. The DNA for the CDR3 is TGTGCCAGCAGTTCCTTTATAGGGAGCACTGAAGCTTTCTTT.

Many counts were recorded for this clonotype. The chain is built from TRBV2 and TRBJ1-6; TRBD1 is a possible D gene (6 bases). Germline lookup yields CDR1 SNHLY and CDR2 FYNNEI. The V end was cut by 0 bases, the J end by 11 bases, with 11 bases between. The CDR3 runs 14 residues. The CDR3 is CASSEALQGTPLHF. CDR3 DNA sequence: TGTGCCAGCAGTGAAGCGCTTCAGGGGACACCCCTCCACTTT.

A few counts support this clonotype. The chain combines TRBV15 with TRBJ2-1, with 11 bases fitting TRBD2. Germline V CDR1 and CDR2: LNHNV, YYDKDF (reference sequence). This CDR3 region has 17 residues. V lost 0 bases and J lost 6; bases outside the gene matches: 7. CDR3 in amino acids: CATSREKLAGGLNEQFF. DNA of the CDR3: TGTGCCACCAGCAGAGAGAAGCTAGCGGGAGGACTCAATGAGCAGTTCTTC. Variable domain in full (rest from reference TRBV15 and TRBJ2-1): DAMVIQNPRYQVTQFGKPVTLSCSQTLNHNVMYWYQQKSSQAPKLLFHYYDKDFNNEADTPDNFQSRRPNTSFCFLDIRSPGLGDTAMYLCATSREKLAGGLNEQFFGPGTRLTVL.